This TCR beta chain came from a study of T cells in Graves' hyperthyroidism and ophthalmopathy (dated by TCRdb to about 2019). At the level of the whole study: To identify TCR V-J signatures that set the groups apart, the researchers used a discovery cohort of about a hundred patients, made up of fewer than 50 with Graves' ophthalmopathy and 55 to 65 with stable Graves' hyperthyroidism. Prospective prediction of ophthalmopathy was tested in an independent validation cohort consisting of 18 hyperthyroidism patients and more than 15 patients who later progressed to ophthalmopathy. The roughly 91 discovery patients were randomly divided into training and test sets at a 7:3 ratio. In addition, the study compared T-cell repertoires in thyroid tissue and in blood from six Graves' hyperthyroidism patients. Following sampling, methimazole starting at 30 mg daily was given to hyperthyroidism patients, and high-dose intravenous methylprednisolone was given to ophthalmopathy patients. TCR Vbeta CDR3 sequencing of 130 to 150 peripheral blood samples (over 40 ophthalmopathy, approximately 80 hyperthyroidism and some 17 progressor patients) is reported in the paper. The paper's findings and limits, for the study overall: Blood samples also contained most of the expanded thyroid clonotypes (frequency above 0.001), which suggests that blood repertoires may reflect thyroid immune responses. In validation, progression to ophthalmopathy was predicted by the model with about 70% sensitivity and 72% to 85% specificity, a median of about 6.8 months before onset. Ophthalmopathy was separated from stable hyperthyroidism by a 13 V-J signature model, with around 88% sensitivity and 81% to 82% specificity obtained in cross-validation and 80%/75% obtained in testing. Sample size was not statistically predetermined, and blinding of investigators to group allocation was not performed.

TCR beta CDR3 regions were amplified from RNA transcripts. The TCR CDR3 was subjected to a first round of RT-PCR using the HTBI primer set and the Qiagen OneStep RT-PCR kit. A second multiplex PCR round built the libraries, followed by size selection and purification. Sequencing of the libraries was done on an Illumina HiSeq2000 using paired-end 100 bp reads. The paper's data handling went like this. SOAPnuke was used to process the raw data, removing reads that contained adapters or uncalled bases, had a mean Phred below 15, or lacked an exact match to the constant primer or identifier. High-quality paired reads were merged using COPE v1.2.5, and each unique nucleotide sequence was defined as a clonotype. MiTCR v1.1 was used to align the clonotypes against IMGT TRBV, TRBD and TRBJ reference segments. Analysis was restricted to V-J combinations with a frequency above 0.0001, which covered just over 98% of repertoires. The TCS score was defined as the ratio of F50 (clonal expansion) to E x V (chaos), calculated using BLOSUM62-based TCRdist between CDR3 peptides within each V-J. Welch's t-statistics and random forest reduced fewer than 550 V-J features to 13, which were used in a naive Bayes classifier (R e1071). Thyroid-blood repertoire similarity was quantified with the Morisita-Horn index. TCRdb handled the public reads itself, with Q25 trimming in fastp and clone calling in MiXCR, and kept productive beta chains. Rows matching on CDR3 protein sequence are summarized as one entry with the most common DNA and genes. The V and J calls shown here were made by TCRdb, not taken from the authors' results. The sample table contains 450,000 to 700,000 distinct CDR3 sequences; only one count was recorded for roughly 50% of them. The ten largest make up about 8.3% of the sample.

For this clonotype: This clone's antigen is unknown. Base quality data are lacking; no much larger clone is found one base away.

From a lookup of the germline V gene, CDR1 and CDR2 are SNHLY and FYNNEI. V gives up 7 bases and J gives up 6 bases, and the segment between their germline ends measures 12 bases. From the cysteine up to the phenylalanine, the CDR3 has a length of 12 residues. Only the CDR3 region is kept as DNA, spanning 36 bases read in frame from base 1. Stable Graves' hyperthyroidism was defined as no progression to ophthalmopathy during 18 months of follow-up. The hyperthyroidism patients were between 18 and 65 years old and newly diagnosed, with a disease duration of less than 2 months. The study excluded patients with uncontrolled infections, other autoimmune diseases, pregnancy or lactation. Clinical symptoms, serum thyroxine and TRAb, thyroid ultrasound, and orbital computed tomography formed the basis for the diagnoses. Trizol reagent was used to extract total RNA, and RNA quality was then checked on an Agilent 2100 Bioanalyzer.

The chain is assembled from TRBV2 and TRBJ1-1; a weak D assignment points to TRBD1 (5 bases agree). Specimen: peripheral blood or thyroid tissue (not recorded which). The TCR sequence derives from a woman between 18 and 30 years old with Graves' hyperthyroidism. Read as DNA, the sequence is TGTGCCAGCATGTCAGGGTTGTCTGAAGCTTTCTTT. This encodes CASMSGLSEAFF.